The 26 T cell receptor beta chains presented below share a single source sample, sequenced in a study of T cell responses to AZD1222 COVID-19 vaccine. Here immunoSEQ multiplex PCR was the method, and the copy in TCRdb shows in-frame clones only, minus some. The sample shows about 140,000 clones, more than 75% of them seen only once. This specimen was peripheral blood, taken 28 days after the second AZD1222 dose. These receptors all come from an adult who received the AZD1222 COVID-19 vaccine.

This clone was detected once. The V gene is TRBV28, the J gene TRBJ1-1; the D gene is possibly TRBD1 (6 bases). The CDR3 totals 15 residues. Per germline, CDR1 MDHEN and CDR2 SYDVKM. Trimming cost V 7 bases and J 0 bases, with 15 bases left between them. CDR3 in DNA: TGTGCCAGCAATGGGCAGGGGATATTGAACACTGAAGCTTTCTTT. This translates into CASNGQGILNTEAFF. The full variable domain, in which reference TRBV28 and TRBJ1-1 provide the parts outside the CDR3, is DVKVTQSSRYLVKRTGEKVFLECVQDMDHENMFWYRQDPGLGLRLIYFSYDVKMKEKGDIPEGYSVSREKKERFSLILESASTNQTSMYLCASNGQGILNTEAFFGQGTRLTVV.

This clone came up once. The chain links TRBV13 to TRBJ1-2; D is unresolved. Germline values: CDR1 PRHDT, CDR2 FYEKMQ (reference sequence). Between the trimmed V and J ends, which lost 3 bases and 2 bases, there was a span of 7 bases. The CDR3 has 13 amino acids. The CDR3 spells CASSFGRNYGYTF. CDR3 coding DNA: TGTGCCAGCAGCTTTGGGAGGAACTATGGCTACACCTTC. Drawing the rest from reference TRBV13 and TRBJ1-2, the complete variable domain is AAGVIQSPRHLIKEKRETATLKCYPIPRHDTVYWYQQGPGQDPQFLISFYEKMQSDKGSIPDRFSAQQFSDYHSELNMSSLELGDSALYFCASSFGRNYGYTFGSGTRLTVV.

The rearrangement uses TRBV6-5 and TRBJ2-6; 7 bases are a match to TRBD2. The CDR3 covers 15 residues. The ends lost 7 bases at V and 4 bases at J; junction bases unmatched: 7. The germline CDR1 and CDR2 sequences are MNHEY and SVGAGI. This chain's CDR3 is CASTQGGRGANVLTF. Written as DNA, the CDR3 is TGTGCCAGCACCCAGGGAGGGCGCGGGGCCAACGTCCTGACTTTC.

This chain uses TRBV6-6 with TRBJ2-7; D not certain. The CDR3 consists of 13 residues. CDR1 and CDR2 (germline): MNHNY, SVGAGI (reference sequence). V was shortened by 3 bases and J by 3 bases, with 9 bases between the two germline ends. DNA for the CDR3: TGTGCCAGCAGTTATTATCCTTACTACGAGCAGTACTTC. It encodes CASSYYPYYEQYF.

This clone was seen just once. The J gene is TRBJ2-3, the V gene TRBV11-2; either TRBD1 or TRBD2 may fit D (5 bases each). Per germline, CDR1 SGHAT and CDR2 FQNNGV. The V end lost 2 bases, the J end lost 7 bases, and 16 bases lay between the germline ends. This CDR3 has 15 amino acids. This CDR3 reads CASSLTTVLGNTQYF. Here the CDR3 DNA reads TGTGCCAGCAGCTTAACGACAGTCCTCGGGAATACGCAGTATTTT.

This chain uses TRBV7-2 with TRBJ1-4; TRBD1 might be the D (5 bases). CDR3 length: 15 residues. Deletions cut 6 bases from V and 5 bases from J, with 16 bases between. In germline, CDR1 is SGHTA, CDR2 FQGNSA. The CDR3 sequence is CASRGGGTDNEKLFF. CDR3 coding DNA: TGTGCCAGCAGGGGTGGAGGGACGGACAATGAAAAACTGTTTTTT.

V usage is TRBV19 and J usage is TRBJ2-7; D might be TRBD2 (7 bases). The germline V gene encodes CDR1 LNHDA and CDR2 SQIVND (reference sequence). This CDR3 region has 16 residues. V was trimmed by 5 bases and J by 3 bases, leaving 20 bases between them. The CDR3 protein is CASSDGGGESLYEQYF. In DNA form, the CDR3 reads TGTGCCAGTAGTGATGGGGGGGGCGAGTCCCTCTACGAGCAGTACTTC.

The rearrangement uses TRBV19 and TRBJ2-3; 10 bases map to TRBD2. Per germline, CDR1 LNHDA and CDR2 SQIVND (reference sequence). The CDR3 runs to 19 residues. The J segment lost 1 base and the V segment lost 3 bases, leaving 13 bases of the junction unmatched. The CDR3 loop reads CASSIKLGLAGDGTDTQYF. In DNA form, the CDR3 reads TGTGCCAGTAGTATCAAGTTGGGGCTAGCGGGGGATGGCACAGATACGCAGTATTTT.

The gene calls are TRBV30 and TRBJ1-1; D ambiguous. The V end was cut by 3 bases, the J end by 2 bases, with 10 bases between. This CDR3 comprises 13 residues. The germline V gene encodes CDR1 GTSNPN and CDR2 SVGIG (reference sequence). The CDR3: CAWRRSFNTEAFF. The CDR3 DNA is TGTGCCTGGAGAAGGTCCTTCAACACTGAAGCTTTCTTT.

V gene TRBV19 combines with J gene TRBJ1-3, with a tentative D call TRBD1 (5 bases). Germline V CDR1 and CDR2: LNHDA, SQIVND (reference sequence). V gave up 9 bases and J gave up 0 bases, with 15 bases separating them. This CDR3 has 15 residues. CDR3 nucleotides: TGTGCCAGCCGGCTTTTGGGGACCTCTGGAAACACCATATATTTT. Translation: CASRLLGTSGNTIYF. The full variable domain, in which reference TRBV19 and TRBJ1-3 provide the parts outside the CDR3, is DGGITQSPKYLFRKEGQNVTLSCEQNLNHDAMYWYRQDPGQGLRLIYYSQIVNDFQKGDIAEGYSVSREKKESFPLTVTSAQKNPTAFYLCASRLLGTSGNTIYFGEGSWLTVV.

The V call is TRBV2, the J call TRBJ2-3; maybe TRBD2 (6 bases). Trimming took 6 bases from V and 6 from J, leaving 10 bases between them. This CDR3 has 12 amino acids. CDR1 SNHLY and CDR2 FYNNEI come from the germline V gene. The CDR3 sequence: CASREGADTQYF. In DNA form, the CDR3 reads TGTGCCAGCAGGGAGGGAGCGGATACGCAGTATTTT.

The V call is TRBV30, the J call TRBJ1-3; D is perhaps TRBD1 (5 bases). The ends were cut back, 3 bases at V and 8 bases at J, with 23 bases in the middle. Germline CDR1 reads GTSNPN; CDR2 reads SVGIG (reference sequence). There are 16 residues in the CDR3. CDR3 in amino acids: CAWSPGGPPSSDTIYF. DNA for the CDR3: TGTGCCTGGAGCCCCGGGGGACCCCCCTCGTCGGACACCATATATTTT.

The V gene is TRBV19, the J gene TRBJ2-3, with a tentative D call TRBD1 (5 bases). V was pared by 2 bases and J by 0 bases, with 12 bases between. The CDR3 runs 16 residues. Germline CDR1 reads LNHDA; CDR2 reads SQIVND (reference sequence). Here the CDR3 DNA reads TGTGCCAGTAGTATATCCGGCAGGGCTAGCACAGATACGCAGTATTTT. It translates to CASSISGRASTDTQYF.

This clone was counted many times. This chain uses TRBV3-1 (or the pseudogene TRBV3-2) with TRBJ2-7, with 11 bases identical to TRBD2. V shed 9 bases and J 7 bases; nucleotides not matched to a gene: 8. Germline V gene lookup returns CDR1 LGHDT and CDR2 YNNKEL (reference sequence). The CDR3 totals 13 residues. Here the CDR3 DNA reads TGTGCCAGTCGACTAGCGGGGTGGCGGGAGCAGTACTTC. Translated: CASRLAGWREQYF.

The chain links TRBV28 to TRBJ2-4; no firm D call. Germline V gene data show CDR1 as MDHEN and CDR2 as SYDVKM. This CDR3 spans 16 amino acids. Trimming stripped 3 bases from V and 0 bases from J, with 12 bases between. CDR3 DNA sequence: TGTGCCAGCAGTTTGGACCTAGGGATAGCCAAAAACATTCAGTACTTC. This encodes CASSLDLGIAKNIQYF.

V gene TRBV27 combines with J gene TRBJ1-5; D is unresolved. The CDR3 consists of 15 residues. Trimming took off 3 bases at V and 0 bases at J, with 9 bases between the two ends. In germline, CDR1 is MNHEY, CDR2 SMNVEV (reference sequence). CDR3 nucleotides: TGTGCCAGCAGTTTGAGCCGGTATAGCAATCAGCCCCAGCATTTT. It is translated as CASSLSRYSNQPQHF.

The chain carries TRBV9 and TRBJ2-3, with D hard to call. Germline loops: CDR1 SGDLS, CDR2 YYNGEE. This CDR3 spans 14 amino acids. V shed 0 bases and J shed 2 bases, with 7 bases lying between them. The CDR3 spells CASSVELYTDTQYF. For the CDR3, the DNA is TGTGCCAGCAGCGTAGAACTGTACACAGATACGCAGTATTTT.

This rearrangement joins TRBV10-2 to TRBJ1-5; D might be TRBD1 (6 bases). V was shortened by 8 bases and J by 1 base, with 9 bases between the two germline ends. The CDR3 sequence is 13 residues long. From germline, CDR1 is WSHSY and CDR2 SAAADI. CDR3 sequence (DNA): TGCGCCAGCGGAGACAGGAGCAATCAGCCCCAGCATTTT. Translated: CASGDRSNQPQHF.

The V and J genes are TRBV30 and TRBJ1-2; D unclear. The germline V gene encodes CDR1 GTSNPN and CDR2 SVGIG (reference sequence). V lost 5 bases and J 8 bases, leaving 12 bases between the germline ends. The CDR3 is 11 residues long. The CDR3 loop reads CAWSPGVGYTF. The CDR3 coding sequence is TGTGCCTGGTCTCCCGGGGTCGGCTACACCTTC.

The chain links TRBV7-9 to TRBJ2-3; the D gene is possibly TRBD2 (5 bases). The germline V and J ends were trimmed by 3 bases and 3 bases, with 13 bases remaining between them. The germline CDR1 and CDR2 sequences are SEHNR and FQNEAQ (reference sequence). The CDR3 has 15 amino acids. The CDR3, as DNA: TGTGCCAGCAGCTTTTTAGGGAGTTCGACAGATACGCAGTATTTT. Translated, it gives CASSFLGSSTDTQYF.

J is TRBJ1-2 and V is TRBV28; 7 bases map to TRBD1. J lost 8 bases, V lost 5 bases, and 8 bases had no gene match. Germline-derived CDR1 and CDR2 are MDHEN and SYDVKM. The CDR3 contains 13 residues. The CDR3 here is CASSPTGVEGYTF. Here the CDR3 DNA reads TGTGCCAGCAGTCCTACAGGGGTGGAAGGCTACACCTTC.

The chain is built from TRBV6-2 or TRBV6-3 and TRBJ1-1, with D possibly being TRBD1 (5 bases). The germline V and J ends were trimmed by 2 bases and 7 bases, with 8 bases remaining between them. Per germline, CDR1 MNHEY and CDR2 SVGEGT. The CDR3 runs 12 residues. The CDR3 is CASSYAGLEAFF. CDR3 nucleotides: TGTGCCAGCAGTTACGCGGGACTTGAAGCTTTCTTT.

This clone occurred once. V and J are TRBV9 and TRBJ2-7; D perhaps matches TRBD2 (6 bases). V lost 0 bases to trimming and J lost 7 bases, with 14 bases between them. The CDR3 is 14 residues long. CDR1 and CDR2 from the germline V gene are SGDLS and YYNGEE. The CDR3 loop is CASSVAGLEGEQYF. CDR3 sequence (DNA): TGTGCCAGCAGCGTAGCGGGGTTGGAGGGGGAGCAGTACTTC.

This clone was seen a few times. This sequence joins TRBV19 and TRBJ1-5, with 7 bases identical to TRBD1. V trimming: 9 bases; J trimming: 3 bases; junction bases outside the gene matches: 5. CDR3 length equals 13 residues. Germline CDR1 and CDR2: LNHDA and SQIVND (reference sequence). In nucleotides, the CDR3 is TGTGCCAGCTCGGACAGGCCCAATCAGCCCCAGCATTTT. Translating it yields CASSDRPNQPQHF.

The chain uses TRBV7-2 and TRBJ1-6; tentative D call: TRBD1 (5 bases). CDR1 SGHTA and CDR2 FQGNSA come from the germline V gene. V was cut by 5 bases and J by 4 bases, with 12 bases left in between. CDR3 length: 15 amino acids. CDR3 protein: CASSPGGEYNSPLHF. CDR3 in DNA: TGTGCCAGCAGCCCGGGAGGGGAGTATAATTCACCCCTCCACTTT. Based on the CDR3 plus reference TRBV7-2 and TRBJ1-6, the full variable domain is GAGVSQSPSNKVTEKGKDVELRCDPISGHTALYWYRQSLGQGLEFLIYFQGNSAPDKSGLPSDRFSAERTGGSVSTLTIQRTQQEDSAVYLCASSPGGEYNSPLHFGNGTRLTVT.

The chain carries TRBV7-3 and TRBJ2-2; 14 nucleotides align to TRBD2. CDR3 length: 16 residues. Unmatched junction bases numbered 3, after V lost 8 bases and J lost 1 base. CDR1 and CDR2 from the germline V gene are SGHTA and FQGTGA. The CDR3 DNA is TGTGCCAGCGGGACTAGCGGGAGTGGGAACACCGGGGAGCTGTTTTTT. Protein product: CASGTSGSGNTGELFF.